This T cell receptor beta chain was sequenced in a study of neoadjuvant anti-PD-1 for oral cavity cancer. Study details: Before surgery, most patients got three to four biweekly 3 mg/kg nivolumab doses.

Clones were read by immunoSEQ multiplex PCR, and TCRdb kept only the in-frame ones, dropping some. The sample includes about 13,000 clones, over 55% of them seen just once. Time point in this sample: after neoadjuvant nivolumab, at surgical resection. These oral cavity squamous cell carcinomas were HPV-negative and locally advanced. Analysis of PBMCs was direct, with no culture step. Germline lookup yields CDR1 SQVTM and CDR2 ANQGSEA. This CDR3 has 12 residues. With V trimmed by 6 bases and J by 7 bases, 9 bases remained unmatched. The material sequenced was PBMCs, taken after nivolumab (anti-PD-1) treatment. This receptor was identified in a person aged 40 to 85 with oral cavity squamous cell carcinoma. The rearrangement links TRBV29-1 to TRBJ2-7; 7 bases map to TRBD1. The CDR3 bases are TGCAGCGTATACAGGACAGGCCAAGAGCAGTACTTC. As protein: CSVYRTGQEQYF.